This T cell receptor beta chain was recorded in a study of cytomegalovirus exposure and HLA in healthy donors. Study-wide points: Previously analyzed data showed that most TCR beta V segments were productive at a frequency of about 87% or about 30%. Apart from CMV serostatus, no immune exposure information was available. Through in vitro validation, three CMV-associated chains were shown to be specific for CMV antigens.

Use of 60 Vbeta and 13 Jbeta primers characterized the PCR. The table came from immunoSEQ multiplex PCR; TCRdb's copy has only in-frame clones and leaves some out. In the table there are tens of thousands of clones, 73% of which are singletons. Worth noting for this clone: Its target is not known.

Germline values: CDR1 MGHRA, CDR2 YSYEKL. This CDR3 has 15 amino acids. V was shortened by 0 bases and J by 5 bases, with 11 bases between the two germline ends. The J gene is TRBJ1-5, the V gene TRBV4-1; maybe TRBD1 (5 bases). Sequencing was done on a sample of PBMCs. This TCR derives from a woman aged 40 to 50 in good health and CMV-seropositive. The CDR3 sequence: CASSQDPGVHQPQHF. CDR3 sequence (DNA): TGCGCCAGCAGCCAAGATCCGGGGGTCCATCAGCCCCAGCATTTT.